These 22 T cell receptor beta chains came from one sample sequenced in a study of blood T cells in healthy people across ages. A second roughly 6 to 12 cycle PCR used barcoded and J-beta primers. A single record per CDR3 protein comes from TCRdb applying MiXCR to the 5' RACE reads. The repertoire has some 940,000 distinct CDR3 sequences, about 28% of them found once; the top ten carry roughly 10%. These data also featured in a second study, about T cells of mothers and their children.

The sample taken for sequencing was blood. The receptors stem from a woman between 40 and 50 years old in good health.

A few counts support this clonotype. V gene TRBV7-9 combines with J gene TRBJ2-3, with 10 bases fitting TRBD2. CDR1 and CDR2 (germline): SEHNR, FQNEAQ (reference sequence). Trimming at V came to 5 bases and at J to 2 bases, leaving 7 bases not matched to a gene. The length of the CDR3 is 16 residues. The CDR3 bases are TGTGCCAGCAGCCCCGGCACTAGCGGGGTCACAGATACGCAGTATTTT. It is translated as CASSPGTSGVTDTQYF.

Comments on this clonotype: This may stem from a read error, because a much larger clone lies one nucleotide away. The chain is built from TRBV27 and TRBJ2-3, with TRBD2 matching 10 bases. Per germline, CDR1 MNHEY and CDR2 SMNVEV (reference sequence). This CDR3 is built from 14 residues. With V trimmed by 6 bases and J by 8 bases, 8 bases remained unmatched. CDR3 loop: CASSLRTSGGTQYF. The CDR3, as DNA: TGTGCCAGCAGCCTCCGGACTAGCGGAGGTACGCAGTATTTT.

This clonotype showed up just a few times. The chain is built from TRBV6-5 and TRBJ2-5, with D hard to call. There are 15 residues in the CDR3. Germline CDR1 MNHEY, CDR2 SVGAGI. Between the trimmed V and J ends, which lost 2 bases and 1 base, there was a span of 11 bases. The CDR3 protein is CASSYSATSQETQYF. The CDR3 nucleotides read TGTGCCAGCAGTTACAGCGCTACCAGCCAAGAGACCCAGTACTTC.

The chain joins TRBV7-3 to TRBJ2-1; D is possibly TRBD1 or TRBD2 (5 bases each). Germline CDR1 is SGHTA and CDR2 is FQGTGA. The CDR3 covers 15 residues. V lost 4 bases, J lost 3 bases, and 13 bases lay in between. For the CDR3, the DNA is TGTGCCAGCAGCTCCCGGGACGGATACTACAATGAGCAGTTCTTC. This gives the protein CASSSRDGYYNEQFF. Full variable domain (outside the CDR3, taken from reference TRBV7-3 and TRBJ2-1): GAGVSQTPSNKVTEKGKYVELRCDPISGHTALYWYRQSLGQGPEFLIYFQGTGAADDSGLPNDRFFAVRPEGSVSTLKIQRTERGDSAVYLCASSSRDGYYNEQFFGPGTRLTVL.

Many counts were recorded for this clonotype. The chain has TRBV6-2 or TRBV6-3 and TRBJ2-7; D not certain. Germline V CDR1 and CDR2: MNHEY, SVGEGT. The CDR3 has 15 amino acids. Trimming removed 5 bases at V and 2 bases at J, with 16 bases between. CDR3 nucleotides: TGTGCCAGCAGTCTACTCCGGACGTCAGCCTACGAGCAGTACTTC. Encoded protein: CASSLLRTSAYEQYF.

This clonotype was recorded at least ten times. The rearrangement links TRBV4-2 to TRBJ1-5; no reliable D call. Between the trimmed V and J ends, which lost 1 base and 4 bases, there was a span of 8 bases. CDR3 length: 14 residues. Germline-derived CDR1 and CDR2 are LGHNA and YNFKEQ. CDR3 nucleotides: TGTGCCAGCAGCCAAGCGGGAGGAAATCAGCCCCAGCATTTT. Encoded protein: CASSQAGGNQPQHF.

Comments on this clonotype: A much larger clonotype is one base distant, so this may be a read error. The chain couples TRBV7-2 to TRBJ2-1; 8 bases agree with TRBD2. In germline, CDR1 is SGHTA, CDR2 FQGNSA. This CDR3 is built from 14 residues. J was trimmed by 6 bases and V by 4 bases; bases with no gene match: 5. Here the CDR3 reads CASSWEGTSNEQFF. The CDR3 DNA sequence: TGTGCCAGCAGCTGGGAGGGGACTAGCAATGAGCAGTTCTTC.

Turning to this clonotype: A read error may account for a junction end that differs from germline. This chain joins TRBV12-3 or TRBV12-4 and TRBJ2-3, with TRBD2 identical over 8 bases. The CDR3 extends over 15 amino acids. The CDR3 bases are TGTGCCAGCAGTCCGACTAGCGTCGGCACAGATGCGCAGTATTTT. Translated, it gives CASSPTSVGTDAQYF.

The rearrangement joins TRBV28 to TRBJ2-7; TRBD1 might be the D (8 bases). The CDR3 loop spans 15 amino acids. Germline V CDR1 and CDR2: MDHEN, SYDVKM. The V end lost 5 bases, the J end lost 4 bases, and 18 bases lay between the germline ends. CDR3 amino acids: CASSPRTGRGYEQYF. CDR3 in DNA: TGTGCCAGCAGTCCCCGGACAGGGAGGGGATACGAGCAGTACTTC.

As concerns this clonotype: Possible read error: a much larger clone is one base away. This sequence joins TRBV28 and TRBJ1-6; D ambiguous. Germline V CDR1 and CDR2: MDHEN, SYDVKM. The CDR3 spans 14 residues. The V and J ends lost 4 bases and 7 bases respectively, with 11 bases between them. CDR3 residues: CASSWEQDNSPLHF. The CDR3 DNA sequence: TGTGCCAGCAGTTGGGAGCAGGACAATTCACCCCTCCACTTT.

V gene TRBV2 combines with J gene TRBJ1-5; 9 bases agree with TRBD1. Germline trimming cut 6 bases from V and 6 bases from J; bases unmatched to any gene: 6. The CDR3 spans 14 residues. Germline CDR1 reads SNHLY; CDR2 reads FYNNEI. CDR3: CASRETGGGQPQHF. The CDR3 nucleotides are TGTGCCAGCAGGGAAACAGGGGGCGGTCAGCCCCAGCATTTT.

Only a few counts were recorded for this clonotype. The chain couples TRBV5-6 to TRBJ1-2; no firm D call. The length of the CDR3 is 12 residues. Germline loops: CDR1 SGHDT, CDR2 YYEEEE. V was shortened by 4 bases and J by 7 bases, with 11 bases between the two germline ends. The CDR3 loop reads CASSDEFCGYTF. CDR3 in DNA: TGTGCCAGCAGCGACGAATTCTGTGGCTACACCTTC.

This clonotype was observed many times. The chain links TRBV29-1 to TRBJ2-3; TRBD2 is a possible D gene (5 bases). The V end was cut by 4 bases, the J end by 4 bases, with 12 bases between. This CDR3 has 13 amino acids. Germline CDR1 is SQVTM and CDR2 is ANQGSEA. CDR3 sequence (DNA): TGCAGCGTTGCTACGGGGTGGGCAGATACGCAGTATTTT. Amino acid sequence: CSVATGWADTQYF.

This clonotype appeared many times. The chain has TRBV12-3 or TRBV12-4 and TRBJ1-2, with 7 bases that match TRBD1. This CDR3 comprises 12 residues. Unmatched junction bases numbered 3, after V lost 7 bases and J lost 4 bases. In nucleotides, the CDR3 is TGTGCCAGCACGAGGGGGCTCTATGGCTACACCTTC. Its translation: CASTRGLYGYTF.

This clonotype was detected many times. The CDR3 sequence: CASSLSNRGSQPQHF. Here the CDR3 DNA reads TGTGCCAGCAGCTTGTCTAACAGGGGCAGTCAGCCCCAGCATTTT. The chain couples TRBV5-6 to TRBJ1-5; 7 bases are shared with TRBD1. Losses at the gene ends were 1 base for V and 6 bases for J; bases not matched to a gene: 7. The CDR3 consists of 15 residues. Germline CDR1 SGHDT, CDR2 YYEEEE.

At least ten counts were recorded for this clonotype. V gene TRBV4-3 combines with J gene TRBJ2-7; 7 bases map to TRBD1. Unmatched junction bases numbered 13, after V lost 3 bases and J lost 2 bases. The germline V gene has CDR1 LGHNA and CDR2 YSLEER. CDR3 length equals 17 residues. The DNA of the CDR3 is TGCGCCAGCAGCCAGGACATCACGGGACAGTCCCCCTACGAGCAGTACTTC. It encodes CASSQDITGQSPYEQYF.

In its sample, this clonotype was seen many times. CDR3 sequence (DNA): TGTGCCACCAGCGCTAGACAGGGGTTAGGGGAGACCCAGTACTTC. Translation gives CATSARQGLGETQYF. The V and J genes are TRBV15 and TRBJ2-5, with 8 positions matching TRBD1. V dropped 5 bases and J dropped 5; count of bases not matched to a gene: 10. This CDR3 spans 15 amino acids. Germline CDR1 is LNHNV and CDR2 is YYDKDF (reference sequence). Combining the CDR3 with reference TRBV15 and TRBJ2-5 gives the whole variable domain DAMVIQNPRYQVTQFGKPVTLSCSQTLNHNVMYWYQQKSSQAPKLLFHYYDKDFNNEADTPDNFQSRRPNTSFCFLDIRSPGLGDTAMYLCATSARQGLGETQYFGPGTRLLVL.

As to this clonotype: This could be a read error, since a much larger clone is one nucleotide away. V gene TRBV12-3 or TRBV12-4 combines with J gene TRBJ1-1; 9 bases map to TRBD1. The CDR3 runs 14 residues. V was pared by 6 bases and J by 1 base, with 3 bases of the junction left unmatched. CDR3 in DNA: TGTGCCAGCAGGTGGGACAGGGCGAACACTGAAGCTTTCTTT. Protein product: CASRWDRANTEAFF.

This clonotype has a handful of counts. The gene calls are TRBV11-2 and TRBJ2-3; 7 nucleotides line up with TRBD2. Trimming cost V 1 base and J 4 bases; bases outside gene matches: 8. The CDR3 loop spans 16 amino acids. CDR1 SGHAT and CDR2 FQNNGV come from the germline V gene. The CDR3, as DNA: TGTGCCAGCAGCTTAGGTCCCAGGGCGGGGGCAGATACGCAGTATTTT. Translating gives CASSLGPRAGADTQYF.

CDR3 residues: CASSTTAGGEPEQFF. In DNA, the CDR3 is TGTGCCAGCAGTACCACGGCAGGGGGCGAGCCCGAGCAGTTCTTC. The V call is TRBV2, the J call TRBJ2-1; 8 bases map to TRBD1. The J segment lost 10 bases and the V segment lost 5 bases, leaving 13 bases of the junction unmatched. This CDR3 is 15 amino acids long. The germline V gene has CDR1 SNHLY and CDR2 FYNNEI.

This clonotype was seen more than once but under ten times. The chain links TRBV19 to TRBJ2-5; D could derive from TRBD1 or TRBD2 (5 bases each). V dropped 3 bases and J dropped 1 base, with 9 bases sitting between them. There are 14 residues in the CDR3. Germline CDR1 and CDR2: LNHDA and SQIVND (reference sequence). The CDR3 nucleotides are TGTGCCAGTAGTATGGTTGGGACCCAAGAGACCCAGTACTTC. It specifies CASSMVGTQETQYF.

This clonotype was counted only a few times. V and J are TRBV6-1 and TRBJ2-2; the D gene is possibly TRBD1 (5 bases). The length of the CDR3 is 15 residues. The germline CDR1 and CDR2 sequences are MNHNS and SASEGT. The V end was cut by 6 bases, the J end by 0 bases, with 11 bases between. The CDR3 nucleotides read TGTGCCAGCAGGGGGCAGTCTACGAACACCGGGGAGCTGTTTTTT. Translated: CASRGQSTNTGELFF.